This T cell receptor beta chain was documented in a study of cytomegalovirus exposure and HLA in healthy donors. This CDR3 comprises 14 residues. CDR1 is SEHNR and CDR2 is FQNEAQ in the germline V gene (reference sequence). Deletions cut 1 base from V and 2 bases from J, with 9 bases between. On this clone itself: What it binds is not known.

Overall study results and limits: A later examination showed that TCR association rates differed by HLA locus, with DRB1 most and HLA-C fewest.

Researchers ran the PCR with 60 Vbeta and 13 Jbeta primers. Assay: immunoSEQ multiplex PCR; the TCRdb copy retains only in-frame clones and omits some. The sample has roughly 180,000 clones, approximately 80% seen once. The clonotype was recovered from a woman aged 25 to 39 in good health and CMV-seropositive. The V call is TRBV7-9, the J call TRBJ2-7, with D possibly being TRBD2 (6 bases). Specimen: PBMCs. The CDR3 reads CASSLVGGTYEQYF. The CDR3, as DNA: TGTGCCAGCAGCTTAGTGGGGGGAACCTACGAGCAGTACTTC.